Below are 4 T cell receptor beta chains sequenced from a single sample in a study of CXCR3-negative and CXCR3-positive naive CD8 T cells. UMI labels and 5' RACE were used to prepare the TRB cDNA libraries. Reprocessing the 5' RACE reads, TCRdb reports a single entry for every CDR3 protein and omits DNA. The repertoire table contains around 50,000 distinct CDR3 sequences. The sample was naive CXCR3- CD8+ T cells from blood. Subset defined: CD45RO-CCR7+CD27+CD95- naive CD8+ T cells lacking CXCR3 (TNR3-). The receptors were sampled from a human donor in good health. Some clones in this sample may be carry-over from other donors' samples.

The J gene is TRBJ1-1, the V gene TRBV2. This CDR3 has 14 residues. CDR1 and CDR2 (germline): SNHLY, FYNNEI. The CDR3 sequence: CASSPSKLNTEAFF.

The V gene is TRBV28, the J gene TRBJ2-7; the D call from TCRdb, TRBD1, cannot be confirmed without DNA. This CDR3 comprises 13 residues. Germline V lookup: CDR1 MDHEN, CDR2 SYDVKM. CDR3: CASSLGTLYEQYF.

The chain couples TRBV7-6 to TRBJ2-3. This CDR3 region has 15 residues. Germline-derived CDR1 and CDR2 are SGHVS and FNYEAQ. The CDR3: CASSLDRLYTDTQYF.

V usage is TRBV29-1 and J usage is TRBJ2-5; the D call of TRBD2 rests on TCRdb alone, since no DNA is present to check it. CDR1 and CDR2 from the germline V gene are SQVTM and ANQGSEA. This CDR3 is built from 17 residues. CDR3 amino acids: CSVEDPGLAGELRTQYF.